This T cell receptor beta chain originates from a study of blood T cells in healthy people across ages. Study-wide results and limits: Expanded clonotype shifts may have been confounded, as the donors had an unknown CMV status.

As for this clonotype: Antigen: not known.

V was clipped by 5 bases and J by 3 bases; unmatched bases: 8. In germline, CDR1 is SEHNR, CDR2 FQNEAQ (reference sequence). The CDR3 has 15 residues. Primers used in a second PCR of roughly 7 to 12 cycles were a sample-barcoded 5' primer and a J-beta primer mix. TCRdb redid the calling of the 5' RACE reads with MiXCR, one entry per CDR3 protein. Of around 650,000 distinct CDR3 sequences in the sample, roughly 41% were seen once. The clonotype comes from a man older than 75 in good health. The V gene is TRBV7-9, the J gene TRBJ2-3, with TRBD1 matching 7 bases. Sequencing used blood. The CDR3 bases are TGTGCCAGCAGCAAACAGACAGGGTATACAGATACGCAGTATTTT. Its translation is CASSKQTGYTDTQYF.